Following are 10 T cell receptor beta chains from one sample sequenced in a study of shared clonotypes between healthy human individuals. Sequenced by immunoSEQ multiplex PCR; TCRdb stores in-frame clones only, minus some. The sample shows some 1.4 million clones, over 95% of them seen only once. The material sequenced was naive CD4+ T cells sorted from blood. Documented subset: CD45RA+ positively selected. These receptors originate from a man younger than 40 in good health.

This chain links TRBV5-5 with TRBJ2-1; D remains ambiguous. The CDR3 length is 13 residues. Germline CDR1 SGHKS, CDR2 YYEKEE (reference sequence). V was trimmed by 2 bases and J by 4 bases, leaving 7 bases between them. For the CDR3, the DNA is TGTGCCAGCAGCTTTAGTGTATACAATGAGCAGTTCTTC. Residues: CASSFSVYNEQFF.

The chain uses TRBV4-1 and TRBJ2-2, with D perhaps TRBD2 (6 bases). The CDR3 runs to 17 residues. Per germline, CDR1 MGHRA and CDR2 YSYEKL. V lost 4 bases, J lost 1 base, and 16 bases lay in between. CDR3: CASSPGVVGLNTGELFF. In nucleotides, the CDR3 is TGCGCCAGCAGCCCGGGGGTGGTGGGATTGAACACCGGGGAGCTGTTTTTT.

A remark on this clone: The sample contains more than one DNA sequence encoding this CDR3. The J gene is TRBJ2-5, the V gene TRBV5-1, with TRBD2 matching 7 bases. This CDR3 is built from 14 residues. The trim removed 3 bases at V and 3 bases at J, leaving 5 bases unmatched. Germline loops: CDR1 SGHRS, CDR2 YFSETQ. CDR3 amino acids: CASSSGTTKETQYF. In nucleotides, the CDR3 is TGCGCCAGCAGCTCCGGGACTACTAAAGAGACCCAGTACTTC.

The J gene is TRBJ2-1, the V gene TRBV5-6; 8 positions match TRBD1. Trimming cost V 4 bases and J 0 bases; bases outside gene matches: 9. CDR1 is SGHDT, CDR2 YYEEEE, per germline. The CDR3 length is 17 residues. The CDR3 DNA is TGTGCCAGCAGCGCCAGGGGGCTCGATAGCTCCTACAATGAGCAGTTCTTC. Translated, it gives CASSARGLDSSYNEQFF.

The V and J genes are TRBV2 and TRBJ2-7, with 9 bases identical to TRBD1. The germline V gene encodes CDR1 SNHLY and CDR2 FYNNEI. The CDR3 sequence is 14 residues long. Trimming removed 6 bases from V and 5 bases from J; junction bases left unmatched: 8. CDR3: CASRPGTGPHEQYF. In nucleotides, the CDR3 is TGTGCCAGCAGGCCCGGGACAGGGCCCCACGAGCAGTACTTC.

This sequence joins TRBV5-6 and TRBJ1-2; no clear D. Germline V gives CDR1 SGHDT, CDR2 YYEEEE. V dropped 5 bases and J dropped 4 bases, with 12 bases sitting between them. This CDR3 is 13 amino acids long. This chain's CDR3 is CASSPGSRYGYTF. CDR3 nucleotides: TGTGCCAGCAGTCCCGGGTCGCGCTATGGCTACACCTTC.

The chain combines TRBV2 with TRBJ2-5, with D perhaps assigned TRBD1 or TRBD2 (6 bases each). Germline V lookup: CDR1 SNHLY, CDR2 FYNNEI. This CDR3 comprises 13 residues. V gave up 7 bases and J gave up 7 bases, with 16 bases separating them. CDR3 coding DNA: TGTGCCAGCACGAGGGGGACTTCCTCGACCCAGTACTTC. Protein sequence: CASTRGTSSTQYF.

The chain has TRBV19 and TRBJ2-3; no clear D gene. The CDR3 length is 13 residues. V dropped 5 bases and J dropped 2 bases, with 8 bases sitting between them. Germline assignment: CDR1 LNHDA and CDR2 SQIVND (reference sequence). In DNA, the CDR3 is TGTGCCAGTAGTGTCCAGTACACAGATACGCAGTATTTT. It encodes CASSVQYTDTQYF.

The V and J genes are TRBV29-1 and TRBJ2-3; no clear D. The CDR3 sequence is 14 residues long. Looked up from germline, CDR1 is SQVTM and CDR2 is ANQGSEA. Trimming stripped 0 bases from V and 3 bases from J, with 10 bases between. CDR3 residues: CSVEDRLSTDTQYF. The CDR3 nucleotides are TGCAGCGTTGAAGATAGGCTATCAACAGATACGCAGTATTTT.

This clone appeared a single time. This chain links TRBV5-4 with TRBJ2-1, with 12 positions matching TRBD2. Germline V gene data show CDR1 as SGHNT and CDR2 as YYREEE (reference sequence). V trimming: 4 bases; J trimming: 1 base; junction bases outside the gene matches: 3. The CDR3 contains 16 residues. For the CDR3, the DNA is TGTGCCAGCAGCGTGACTAGCGGGAGTTCCTACAATGAGCAGTTCTTC. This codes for CASSVTSGSSYNEQFF.